Described below is a single T cell receptor (beta chain) sequence and its context. The CDR3 is 13 residues long. The germline V gene encodes CDR1 SGHRS and CDR2 YFSETQ. V was cut by 2 bases and J by 5 bases, with 10 bases left in between. The source of the sample is a study of identical twins. After template switching added a universal primer site, the resulting cDNA carried unique molecular identifiers. TCRdb ran MiXCR on the 5' RACE reads and lists one entry per CDR3 protein. This sample has approximately 210,000 distinct CDR3 sequences, with about 15% found just once. These data also featured in a second study, about T cells expressing NK-cell markers.

Specimen: CD8+ T cells sorted from blood. The gene calls are TRBV5-1 and TRBJ2-5; D may be TRBD1 or TRBD2 (5 bases each). The receptor's source is a woman between 18 and 29 years old in good health. CDR3 residues: CASSFRDDETQYF. The CDR3, as DNA: TGCGCCAGCAGCTTTCGGGACGACGAGACCCAGTACTTC.